This T cell receptor (beta chain) appears in the sequencing data of a study of T cell responses to AZD1222 COVID-19 vaccine. The table lists this clone with a count of one. Assay: immunoSEQ multiplex PCR; the TCRdb copy retains only in-frame clones and omits some. The table records over 150,000 clones, approximately 94% of them present only once. V dropped 2 bases and J dropped 4; count of bases not matched to a gene: 10. This CDR3 comprises 16 residues. Germline assignment: CDR1 SGHDT and CDR2 YYEEEE. V gene TRBV5-6 combines with J gene TRBJ1-2; 8 bases match TRBD1. The material was peripheral blood, obtained 28 days after the second AZD1222 dose. This receptor was obtained from an adult who received the AZD1222 COVID-19 vaccine. The DNA for the CDR3 is TGTGCCAGCAGCTTAGGGAACCAGGGGGCTCTCTATGGCTACACCTTC. Translating it yields CASSLGNQGALYGYTF. Looking up the rest from reference TRBV5-6 and TRBJ1-2 gives the full variable domain: DAGVTQSPTHLIKTRGQQVTLRCSPKSGHDTVSWYQQALGQGPQFIFQYYEEEERQRGNFPDRFSGHQFPNYSSELNVNALLLGDSALYLCASSLGNQGALYGYTFGSGTRLTVV.